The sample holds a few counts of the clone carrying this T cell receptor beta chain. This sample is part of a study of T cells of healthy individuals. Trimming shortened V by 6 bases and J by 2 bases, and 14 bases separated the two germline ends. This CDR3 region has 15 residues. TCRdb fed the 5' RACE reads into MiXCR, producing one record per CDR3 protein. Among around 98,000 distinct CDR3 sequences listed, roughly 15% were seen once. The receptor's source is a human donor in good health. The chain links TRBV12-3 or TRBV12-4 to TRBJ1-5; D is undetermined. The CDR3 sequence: CASSLSAGRNQPQHF. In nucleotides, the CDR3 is TGTGCCAGCAGCCTATCTGCGGGCCGCAATCAGCCCCAGCATTTT.